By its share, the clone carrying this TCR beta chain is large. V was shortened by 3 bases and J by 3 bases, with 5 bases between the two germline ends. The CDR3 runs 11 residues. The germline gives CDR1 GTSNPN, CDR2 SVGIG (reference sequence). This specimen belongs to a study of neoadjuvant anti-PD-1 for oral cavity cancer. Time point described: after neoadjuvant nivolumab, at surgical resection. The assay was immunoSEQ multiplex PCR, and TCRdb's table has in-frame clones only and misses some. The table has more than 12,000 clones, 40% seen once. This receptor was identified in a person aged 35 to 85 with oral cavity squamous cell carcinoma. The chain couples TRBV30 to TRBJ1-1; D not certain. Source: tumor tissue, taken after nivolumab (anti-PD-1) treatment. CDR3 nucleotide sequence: TGTGCCTGGAGGGGATACACTGAAGCTTTCTTT. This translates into CAWRGYTEAFF.